This T cell receptor beta chain was recovered during a study of radiation and T cells in renal cell carcinoma. For the study at large: Nephrectomy followed 15 Gy stereotactic body radiation by 4 weeks.

Noted time point: blood 2 weeks post-SBRT. The treatment here: 15 Gy SBRT to primary tumor, nephrectomy 4 weeks later. Serial blood draws occurred at baseline and 2 and 4 weeks post-SBRT. Libraries were prepared by immunoSEQ multiplex PCR; TCRdb keeps only in-frame clonotypes and omits some of them. Counted here are about 150,000 clones, roughly 86% occurring once; the ten biggest clones make up about an eighth. Comment on this clone: This same CDR3 is encoded by further DNA sequences in the sample.

The sequences come from blood, collected from a patient whose treatment included radiotherapy and nephrectomy. The sequence derives from a woman between 50 and 59 years old with renal cell carcinoma.

The CDR3 spells CSVEENYGYTF. The DNA for the CDR3 is TGCAGCGTTGAAGAAAACTATGGCTACACCTTC. The chain couples TRBV29-1 to TRBJ1-2, with no clear D. Per germline, CDR1 SQVTM and CDR2 ANQGSEA. CDR3 size: 11 residues. V shed 0 bases and J shed 2 bases, with 1 base lying between them.